This passage covers 19 T cell receptor beta chains from one sample sequenced in a study of T-cell memory formation after mild COVID-19. TCRdb re-called the 5' RACE reads with MiXCR, one entry per CDR3 protein. The table lists approximately 570,000 distinct CDR3 sequences, more than 15% of them singletons. Specimen: PBMCs or a T cell subset sorted from them (not recorded which). The receptors were sampled from an adult woman who had mild COVID-19 (a few samples of this study predate the infection). Cell type and time point are not known.

In this sample, this clonotype turned up a few times. This chain uses TRBV24-1 with TRBJ2-2; unclear D gene. The ends were cut back, 7 bases at V and 2 bases at J, with 13 bases in the middle. This CDR3 contains 15 residues. The germline gives CDR1 KGHDR, CDR2 SFDVKD. The CDR3 is CATSRRDSNTGELFF. CDR3 nucleotide sequence: TGTGCCACCAGCAGGAGAGACTCAAACACCGGGGAGCTGTTTTTT.

This chain joins TRBV4-1 and TRBJ2-7, with 8 positions matching TRBD1. The CDR3 has 14 amino acids. The V gene end was trimmed by 2 bases and the J gene end by 1 base; junction bases not matched to a gene: 1. The germline CDR1 and CDR2 sequences are MGHRA and YSYEKL. CDR3 residues: CASSQRTGSYEQYF. In DNA, the CDR3 is TGCGCCAGCAGCCAACGGACAGGGTCCTACGAGCAGTACTTC.

This clonotype has just a few counts. V gene TRBV7-8 combines with J gene TRBJ2-2, with 7 bases matching TRBD1. CDR1 is SGHVS and CDR2 is FQNEAQ in the germline V gene. This CDR3 region has 16 residues. The V gene end was trimmed by 5 bases and the J gene end by 3 bases; junction bases not matched to a gene: 9. DNA of the CDR3: TGTGCCAGCAGCACAGGGGACACTATTTACACCGGGGAGCTGTTTTTT. This codes for CASSTGDTIYTGELFF.

The chain is built from TRBV15 and TRBJ1-2; maybe TRBD1 (6 bases). Trimming took off 0 bases at V and 8 bases at J, with 19 bases between the two ends. CDR3 length: 16 residues. Germline V gives CDR1 LNHNV, CDR2 YYDKDF (reference sequence). The DNA of the CDR3 is TGTGCCACCAGCAGAGATCGGATGGGTCGAGGGGGAGGCTACACCTTC. Residues: CATSRDRMGRGGGYTF.

The chain couples TRBV7-9 to TRBJ2-2, with 8 bases that match TRBD1. Per germline, CDR1 SEHNR and CDR2 FQNEAQ (reference sequence). J gave up 0 bases and V 5 bases, and 8 bases lay outside the gene matches. CDR3 size: 17 residues. The CDR3 DNA reads as TGTGCCAGCAGCCATCCAGGACAGGGCTCGAACACCGGGGAGCTGTTTTTT. Translated, it gives CASSHPGQGSNTGELFF. Supplemented by reference TRBV7-9 and TRBJ2-2, the full variable domain reads DTGVSQNPRHKITKRGQNVTFRCDPISEHNRLYWYRQTLGQGPEFLTYFQNEAQLEKSRLLSDRFSAERPKGSFSTLEIQRTEQGDSAMYLCASSHPGQGSNTGELFFGEGSRLTVL.

This clonotype has a handful of counts. The V and J genes are TRBV7-8 and TRBJ1-1; no definite D call. The germline V and J ends were trimmed by 3 bases and 8 bases, with 10 bases remaining between them. Germline assignment: CDR1 SGHVS and CDR2 FQNEAQ. The CDR3 extends over 12 amino acids. The CDR3 region is CASSFQSREAFF. The CDR3 DNA is TGTGCCAGCAGCTTCCAATCTCGGGAAGCTTTCTTT.

This clonotype came up many times. The V gene is TRBV7-6, the J gene TRBJ2-4; D unresolved. Trimming left V 4 bases short and J 1 base short, with 5 bases between. The CDR3 loop spans 13 amino acids. The germline V gene has CDR1 SGHVS and CDR2 FNYEAQ. The CDR3 is CASSWGAKNIQYF. In DNA form, the CDR3 reads TGTGCCAGCAGCTGGGGTGCCAAAAACATTCAGTACTTC.

This clonotype occurred once. This chain links TRBV7-9 with TRBJ2-1, with TRBD1 matching over 10 bases. The CDR3 extends over 17 amino acids. Germline V gives CDR1 SEHNR, CDR2 FQNEAQ (reference sequence). V was clipped by 1 base and J by 2 bases; unmatched bases: 5. In DNA form, the CDR3 reads TGTGCCAGCAGCTTAGGGATGGGACAGGGGCCCTACAATGAGCAGTTCTTC. This sequence encodes CASSLGMGQGPYNEQFF.

The J gene is TRBJ2-7, the V gene TRBV20-1; TRBD2 aligns across 8 bases. The CDR3 runs to 15 residues. V lost 3 bases to trimming and J lost 0 bases; unmatched junction nucleotides: 7. Germline lookup yields CDR1 DFQATT and CDR2 SNEGSKA (reference sequence). The CDR3 DNA follows: TGCAGTGCTAGTCCACTGCGGGGGGCCTCCTACGAGCAGTACTTC. This gives the protein CSASPLRGASYEQYF.

This chain uses TRBV20-1 with TRBJ1-1, with TRBD1 matching over 10 bases. V lost 8 bases, J lost 3 bases, and 12 bases stayed unmatched. Germline V gives CDR1 DFQATT, CDR2 SNEGSKA (reference sequence). There are 15 residues in the CDR3. CDR3 DNA: TGCAGTACTATTCTCCGGGACAGGGGACACACTGAAGCTTTCTTT. Its translation: CSTILRDRGHTEAFF.

A few counts support this clonotype. The chain is built from TRBV7-6 and TRBJ2-2; the match to TRBD1 covers 8 bases. Germline V gene data show CDR1 as SGHVS and CDR2 as FNYEAQ. The V gene end was trimmed by 1 base and the J gene end by 5 bases; junction bases not matched to a gene: 0. This CDR3 region has 14 residues. In DNA, the CDR3 is TGTGCCAGCAGCTTAGGGGACAGGACCGGGGAGCTGTTTTTT. This sequence encodes CASSLGDRTGELFF.

V usage is TRBV12-3 or TRBV12-4 and J usage is TRBJ2-7; 8 bases line up with TRBD1. Trimming cost V 6 bases and J 0 bases; bases outside gene matches: 10. The CDR3 extends over 16 amino acids. Written as DNA, the CDR3 is TGTGCCAGCAGCCAGACAGGGGCTAGTAGCTCCTACGAGCAGTACTTC. Protein: CASSQTGASSSYEQYF.

The CDR3 DNA reads as TGTGCCAGCTCACCTCCGGGAATCCAAGAGACCCAGTACTTC. Its translation: CASSPPGIQETQYF. The chain employs TRBV18 and TRBJ2-5; D might be TRBD2 (5 bases). The CDR3 runs to 14 residues. The V gene's germline CDR1 is KGHSH and CDR2 LQKENI. Trimming removed 3 bases at V and 1 base at J, with 9 bases between.

The chain has TRBV9 and TRBJ2-1; maybe TRBD1 (6 bases). The V gene's germline CDR1 is SGDLS and CDR2 YYNGEE. CDR3 length: 12 amino acids. Trimming stripped 4 bases from V and 8 bases from J, with 10 bases between. In DNA, the CDR3 is TGTGCCAGCAGCAACACAGGGTATGAGCAGTTCTTC. This sequence encodes CASSNTGYEQFF.

The genes are TRBV4-1 and TRBJ2-1; 10 nucleotides match TRBD1. With 5 bases clipped from V and 8 bases from J, the junction kept 9 bases outside the gene matches. Germline CDR1 reads MGHRA; CDR2 reads YSYEKL. This CDR3 has 15 amino acids. CDR3 loop: CASSYRDRGLDEQFF. The CDR3 DNA sequence: TGCGCCAGCAGCTACCGGGACAGGGGTCTGGATGAGCAGTTCTTC.

This clonotype occurred a few times. J is TRBJ1-1 and V is TRBV27; maybe TRBD1 (5 bases). The V gene's germline CDR1 is MNHEY and CDR2 SMNVEV (reference sequence). The V gene lost 7 bases and the J gene lost 1 base, with 16 bases spanning the gap. The CDR3 consists of 15 residues. CDR3 coding DNA: TGTGCCAGCAAAGGAGGGGAAAACCAGAACACTGAAGCTTTCTTT. This translates into CASKGGENQNTEAFF.

This clonotype was counted many times. The chain joins TRBV24-1 to TRBJ2-2, with D perhaps assigned TRBD1 or TRBD2 (7 bases each). CDR1 and CDR2 from the germline V gene are KGHDR and SFDVKD. With 3 bases removed from V and 4 bases from J, the gap between germline ends came to 17 bases. This CDR3 contains 17 residues. CDR3 sequence reads: CATSDILSRGGTGELFF. CDR3 DNA sequence: TGTGCCACCAGTGATATCCTCTCCAGGGGGGGCACCGGGGAGCTGTTTTTT.

This clonotype was recorded a few times. V gene TRBV7-6 combines with J gene TRBJ2-1; 9 bases agree with TRBD2. The CDR3 extends over 15 amino acids. V lost 1 base to trimming and J lost 8 bases; unmatched junction nucleotides: 6. Germline V gives CDR1 SGHVS, CDR2 FNYEAQ. This CDR3 is CASSLEAGGIDEQFF. CDR3 coding DNA: TGTGCCAGCAGCTTAGAGGCGGGGGGGATCGATGAGCAGTTCTTC. The full variable domain, its missing parts supplied by reference TRBV7-6 and TRBJ2-1, is GAGVSQSPRYKVTKRGQDVALRCDPISGHVSLYWYRQALGQGPEFLTYFNYEAQQDKSGLPNDRFSAERPEGSISTLTIQRTEQRDSAMYRCASSLEAGGIDEQFFGPGTRLTVL.

This chain links TRBV7-9 with TRBJ1-2; the match to TRBD1 covers 10 bases. This CDR3 has 15 amino acids. Germline assignment: CDR1 SEHNR and CDR2 FQNEAQ (reference sequence). V lost 2 bases and J lost 1; bases outside the gene matches: 1. CDR3 DNA sequence: TGTGCCAGCAGCTTAAGGGACAGGGGTAACTATGGCTACACCTTC. This sequence encodes CASSLRDRGNYGYTF.